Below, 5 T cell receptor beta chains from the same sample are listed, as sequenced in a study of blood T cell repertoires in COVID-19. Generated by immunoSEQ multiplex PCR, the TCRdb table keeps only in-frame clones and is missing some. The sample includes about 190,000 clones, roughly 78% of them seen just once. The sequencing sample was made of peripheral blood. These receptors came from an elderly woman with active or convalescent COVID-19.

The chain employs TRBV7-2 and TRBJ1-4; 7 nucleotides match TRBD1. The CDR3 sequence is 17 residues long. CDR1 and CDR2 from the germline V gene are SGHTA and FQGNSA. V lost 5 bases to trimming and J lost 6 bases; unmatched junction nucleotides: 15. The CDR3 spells CASSPMGRGTVDEKLFF. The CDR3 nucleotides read TGTGCCAGCAGCCCCATGGGCAGAGGGACAGTTGATGAAAAACTGTTTTTT.

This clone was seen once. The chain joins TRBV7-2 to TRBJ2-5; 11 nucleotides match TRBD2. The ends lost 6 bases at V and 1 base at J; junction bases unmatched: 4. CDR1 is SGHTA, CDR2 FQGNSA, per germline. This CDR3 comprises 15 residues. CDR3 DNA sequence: TGTGCCAGCAGTAGACTAGCGGGGACCCAAGAGACCCAGTACTTC. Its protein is CASSRLAGTQETQYF.

CDR3: CASSSLQGVSQETQYF. The DNA of the CDR3 is TGTGCCAGCAGCTCCCTACAGGGGGTTAGCCAAGAGACCCAGTACTTC. The V gene is TRBV5-5, the J gene TRBJ2-5; 8 nucleotides match TRBD1. The CDR3 is 16 residues long. CDR1 and CDR2 (germline): SGHKS, YYEKEE (reference sequence). After removal of 3 bases from V and 1 base from J, the junction contained 8 bases not matched to a gene.

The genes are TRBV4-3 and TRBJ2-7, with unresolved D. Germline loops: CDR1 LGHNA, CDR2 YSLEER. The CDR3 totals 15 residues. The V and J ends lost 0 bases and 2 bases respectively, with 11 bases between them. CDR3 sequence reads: CASSQDLESPYEQYF. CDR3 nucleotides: TGCGCCAGCAGCCAAGATCTCGAAAGCCCCTACGAGCAGTACTTC.

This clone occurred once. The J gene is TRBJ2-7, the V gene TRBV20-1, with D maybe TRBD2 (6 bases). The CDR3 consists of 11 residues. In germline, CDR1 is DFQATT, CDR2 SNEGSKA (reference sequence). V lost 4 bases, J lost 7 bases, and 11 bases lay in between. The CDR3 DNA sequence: TGCAGTGCTACCCTAGCGCGGGAGCAGTACTTC. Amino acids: CSATLAREQYF.